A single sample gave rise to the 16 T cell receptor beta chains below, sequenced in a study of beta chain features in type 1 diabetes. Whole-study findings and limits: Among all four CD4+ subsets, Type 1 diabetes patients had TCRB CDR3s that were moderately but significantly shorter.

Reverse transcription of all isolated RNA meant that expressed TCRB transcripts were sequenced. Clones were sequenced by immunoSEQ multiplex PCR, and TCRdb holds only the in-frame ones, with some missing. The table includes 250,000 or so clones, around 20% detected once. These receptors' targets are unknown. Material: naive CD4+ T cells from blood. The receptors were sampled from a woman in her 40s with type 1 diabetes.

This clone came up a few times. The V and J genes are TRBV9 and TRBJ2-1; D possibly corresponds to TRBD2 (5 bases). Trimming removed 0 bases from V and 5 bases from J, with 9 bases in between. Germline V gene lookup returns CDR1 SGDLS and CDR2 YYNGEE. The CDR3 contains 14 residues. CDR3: CASSVATRHNEQFF. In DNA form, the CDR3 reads TGTGCCAGCAGCGTAGCAACTAGACACAATGAGCAGTTCTTC. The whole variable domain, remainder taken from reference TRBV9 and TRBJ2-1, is DSGVTQTPKHLITATGQRVTLRCSPRSGDLSVYWYQQSLDQGLQFLIQYYNGEERAKGNILERFSAQQFPDLHSELNLSSLELGDSALYFCASSVATRHNEQFFGPGTRLTVL.

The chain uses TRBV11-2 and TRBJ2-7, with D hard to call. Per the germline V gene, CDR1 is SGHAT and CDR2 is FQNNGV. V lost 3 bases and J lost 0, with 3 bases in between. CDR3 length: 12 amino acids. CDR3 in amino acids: CASSFSSYEQYF. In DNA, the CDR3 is TGTGCCAGCAGCTTCAGCTCCTACGAGCAGTACTTC.

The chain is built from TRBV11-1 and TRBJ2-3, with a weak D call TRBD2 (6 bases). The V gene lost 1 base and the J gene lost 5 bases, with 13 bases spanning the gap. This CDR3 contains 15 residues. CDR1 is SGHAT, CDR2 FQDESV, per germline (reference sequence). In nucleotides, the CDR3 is TGTGCCAGCAGCTTAGGCCGACTAGTGAAAGATACGCAGTATTTT. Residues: CASSLGRLVKDTQYF.

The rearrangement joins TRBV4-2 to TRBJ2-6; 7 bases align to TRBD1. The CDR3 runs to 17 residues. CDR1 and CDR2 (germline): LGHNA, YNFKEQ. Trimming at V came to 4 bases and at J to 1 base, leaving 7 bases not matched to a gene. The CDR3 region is CASSPTGTASGANVLTF. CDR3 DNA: TGTGCCAGCAGCCCGACAGGGACCGCATCTGGGGCCAACGTCCTGACTTTC.

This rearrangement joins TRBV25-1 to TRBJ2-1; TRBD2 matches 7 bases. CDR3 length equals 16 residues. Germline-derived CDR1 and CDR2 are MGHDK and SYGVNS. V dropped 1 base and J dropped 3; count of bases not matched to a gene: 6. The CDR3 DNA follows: TGTGCCAGCAGTGAATTCGCCGGGACTAACTACAATGAGCAGTTCTTC. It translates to CASSEFAGTNYNEQFF.

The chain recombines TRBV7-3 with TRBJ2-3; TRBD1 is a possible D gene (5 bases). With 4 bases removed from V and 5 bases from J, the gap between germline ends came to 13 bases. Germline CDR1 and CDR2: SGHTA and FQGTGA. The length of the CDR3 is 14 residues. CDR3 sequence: CASSSWAQGDTQYF. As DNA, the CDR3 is TGTGCCAGCAGCTCTTGGGCCCAGGGAGATACGCAGTATTTT.

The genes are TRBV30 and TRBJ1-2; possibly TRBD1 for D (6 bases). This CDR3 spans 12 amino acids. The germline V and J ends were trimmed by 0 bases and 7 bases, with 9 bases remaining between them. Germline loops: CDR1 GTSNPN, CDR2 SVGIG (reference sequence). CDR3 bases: TGTGCCTGGAGTGTTGAAGGGGGTGGCTACACCTTC. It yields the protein CAWSVEGGGYTF.

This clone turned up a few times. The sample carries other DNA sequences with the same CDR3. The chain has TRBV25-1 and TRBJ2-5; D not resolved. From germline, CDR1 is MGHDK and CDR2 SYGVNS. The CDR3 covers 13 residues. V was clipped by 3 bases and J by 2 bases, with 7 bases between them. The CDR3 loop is CASSEGAQETQYF. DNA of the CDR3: TGTGCCAGCAGTGAGGGCGCGCAAGAGACCCAGTACTTC.

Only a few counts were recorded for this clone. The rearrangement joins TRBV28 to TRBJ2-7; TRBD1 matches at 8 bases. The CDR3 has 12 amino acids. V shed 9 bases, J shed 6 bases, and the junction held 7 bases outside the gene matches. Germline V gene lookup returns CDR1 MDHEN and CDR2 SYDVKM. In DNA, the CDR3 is TGTGCCAGTGGACAGGGCATCGGCGAGCAGTACTTC. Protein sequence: CASGQGIGEQYF.

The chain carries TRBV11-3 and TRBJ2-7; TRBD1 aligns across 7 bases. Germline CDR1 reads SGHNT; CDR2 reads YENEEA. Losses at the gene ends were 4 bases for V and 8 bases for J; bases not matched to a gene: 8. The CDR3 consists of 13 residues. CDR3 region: CASSSEDRSQQYF. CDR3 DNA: TGTGCCAGCAGCTCCGAGGACAGGTCCCAGCAGTACTTC.

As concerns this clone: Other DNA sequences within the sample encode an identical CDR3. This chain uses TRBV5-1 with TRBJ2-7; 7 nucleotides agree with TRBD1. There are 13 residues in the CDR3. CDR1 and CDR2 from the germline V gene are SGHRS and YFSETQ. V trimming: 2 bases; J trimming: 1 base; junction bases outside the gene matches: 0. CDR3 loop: CASSLQGSYEQYF. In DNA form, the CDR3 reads TGCGCCAGCAGCTTACAGGGGTCCTACGAGCAGTACTTC.

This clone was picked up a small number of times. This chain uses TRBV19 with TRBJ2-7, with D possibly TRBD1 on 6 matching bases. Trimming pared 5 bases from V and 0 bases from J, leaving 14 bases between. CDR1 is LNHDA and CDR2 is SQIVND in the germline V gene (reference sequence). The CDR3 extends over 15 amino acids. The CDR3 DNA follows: TGTGCCAGTAGTCGCACCCGGGACAACTCCTACGAGCAGTACTTC. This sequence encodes CASSRTRDNSYEQYF.

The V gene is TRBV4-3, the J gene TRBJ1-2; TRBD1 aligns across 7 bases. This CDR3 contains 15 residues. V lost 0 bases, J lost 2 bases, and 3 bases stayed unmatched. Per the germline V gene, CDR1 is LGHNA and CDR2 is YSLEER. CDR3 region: CASSQEGQDNYGYTF. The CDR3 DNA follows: TGCGCCAGCAGCCAAGAAGGACAGGACAACTATGGCTACACCTTC.

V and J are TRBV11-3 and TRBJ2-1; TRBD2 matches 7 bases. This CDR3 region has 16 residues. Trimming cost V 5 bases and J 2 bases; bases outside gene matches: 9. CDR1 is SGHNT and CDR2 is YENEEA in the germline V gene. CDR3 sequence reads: CASSRRQRGTYNEQFF. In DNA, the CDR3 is TGTGCCAGCAGCCGCCGACAGCGGGGCACCTACAATGAGCAGTTCTTC.

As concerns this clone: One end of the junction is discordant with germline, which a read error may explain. Written as DNA, the CDR3 is TGTGCTAGCAGCGGGAGGGACACCGGCGGGGAGCTGTTTTTT. Translated: CASSGRDTGGELFF. This sequence joins TRBV7-7 and TRBJ2-2; 10 nucleotides align to TRBD2. Germline V gene sequence: CDR1 SSHAT, CDR2 FNYEAQ (reference sequence). The CDR3 is made up of 14 amino acids.

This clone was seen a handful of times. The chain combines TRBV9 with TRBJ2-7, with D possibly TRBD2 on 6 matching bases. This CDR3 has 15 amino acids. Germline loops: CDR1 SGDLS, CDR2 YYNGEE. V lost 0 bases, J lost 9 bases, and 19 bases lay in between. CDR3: CASSVGDSRSFGQYF. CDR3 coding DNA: TGTGCCAGCAGCGTAGGGGACTCCCGCAGCTTCGGGCAGTACTTC.